This T cell receptor beta chain emerged from a study of response to subunit inactivated influenza vaccine. The V gene's germline CDR1 is SGHTA and CDR2 FQGNSA. CDR3 size: 17 residues. J was trimmed by 7 bases and V by 5 bases; bases with no gene match: 12. TCRdb independently ran MiXCR on the RT-PCR reads; one entry per CDR3 protein. The table includes over 400,000 distinct CDR3 sequences, roughly 9.8% detected once. The material was PBMCs from blood, obtained around seven weeks after vaccination. The source of this sequence is a man in his fifties or sixties who received an inactivated influenza vaccine. The rearrangement links TRBV7-2 to TRBJ2-5; 14 bases map to TRBD2. CDR3 nucleotides: TGTGCCAGCAGCAGAATGACTAGCGGGGGGGCATTCGGGACCCAGTACTTC. It is translated as CASSRMTSGGAFGTQYF.